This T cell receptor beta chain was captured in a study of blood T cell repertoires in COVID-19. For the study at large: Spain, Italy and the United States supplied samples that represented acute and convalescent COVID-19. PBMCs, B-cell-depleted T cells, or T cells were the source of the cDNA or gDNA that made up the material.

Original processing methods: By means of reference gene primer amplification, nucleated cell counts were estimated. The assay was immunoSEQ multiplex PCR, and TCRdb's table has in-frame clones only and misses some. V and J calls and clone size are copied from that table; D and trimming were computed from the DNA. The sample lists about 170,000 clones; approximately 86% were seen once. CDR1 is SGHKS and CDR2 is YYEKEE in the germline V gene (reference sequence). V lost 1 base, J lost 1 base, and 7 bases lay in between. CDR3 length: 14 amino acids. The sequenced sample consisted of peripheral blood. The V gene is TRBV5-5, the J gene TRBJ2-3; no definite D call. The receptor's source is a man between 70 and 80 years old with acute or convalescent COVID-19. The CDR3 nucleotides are TGTGCCAGCAGCTTGTCTCCCGGCACAGATACGCAGTATTTT. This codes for CASSLSPGTDTQYF. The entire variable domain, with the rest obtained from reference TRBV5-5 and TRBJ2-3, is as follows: DAGVTQSPTHLIKTRGQQVTLRCSPISGHKSVSWYQQVLGQGPQFIFQYYEKEERGRGNFPDRFSARQFPNYSSELNVNALLLGDSALYLCASSLSPGTDTQYFGPGTRLTVL.